Following are 27 T cell receptor beta chains from one sample sequenced in a study of spatial heterogeneity in lung cancer. Study results and caveats: Expanded alpha and beta TCR counts within tumors tracked tumor mutation counts.

TCRdb re-analysed the 5' RACE reads in MiXCR, keeping a single row per CDR3 protein. The table records about 740 distinct CDR3 sequences, 39% of them present only once. Which antigens these TCRs recognize remains unknown. Time point indicated: sample taken at primary tumor resection. Sequences were derived from lung tumor tissue, sampled at surgery. These receptors came from a male donor with early-stage non-small cell lung cancer.

This clonotype is medium-sized within its sample. This rearrangement joins TRBV10-3 to TRBJ2-1; 10 bases agree with TRBD2. Trimming cost V 9 bases and J 5 bases; bases outside gene matches: 4. Germline V CDR1 and CDR2: ENHRY, SYGVKD. The CDR3 is 13 amino acids. CDR3 bases: TGTGCCATTCTAGCGGGAGAGGACAATGAGCAGTTCTTC. It translates to CAILAGEDNEQFF.

The genes are TRBV7-9 and TRBJ2-3; perhaps TRBD1 as D (5 bases). V gave up 5 bases and J gave up 8 bases, with 14 bases separating them. Germline assignment: CDR1 SEHNR and CDR2 FQNEAQ (reference sequence). The CDR3 consists of 13 residues. CDR3 bases: TGTGCCAGCAGCCCCCCCACAGGCCCTACGCAGTATTTT. This codes for CASSPPTGPTQYF.

This clonotype counts as medium-sized. The V and J genes are TRBV29-1 and TRBJ2-2; D possibly corresponds to TRBD2 (6 bases). The germline V and J ends were trimmed by 7 bases and 2 bases, with 17 bases remaining between them. Germline V CDR1 and CDR2: SQVTM, ANQGSEA. The CDR3 length is 15 residues. The CDR3 reads CSARGSGTNTGELFF. CDR3 nucleotide sequence: TGCAGCGCGAGGGGTAGCGGTACCAACACCGGGGAGCTGTTTTTT.

This clonotype was seen more than once but under ten times. The chain combines TRBV7-8 with TRBJ1-1; no definite D call. The CDR3 length is 13 residues. V dropped 4 bases and J dropped 1 base, with 7 bases sitting between them. Germline CDR1 SGHVS, CDR2 FQNEAQ. CDR3 sequence: CASSSWENTEAFF. CDR3 bases: TGTGCCAGCAGCTCCTGGGAGAACACTGAAGCTTTCTTT.

The chain links TRBV12-3 or TRBV12-4 to TRBJ2-5; TRBD1 agrees at 9 bases. The CDR3 loop spans 14 amino acids. V was clipped by 5 bases and J by 5 bases; unmatched bases: 6. The CDR3 spells CASSPGQGRETQYF. DNA for the CDR3: TGTGCCAGCAGTCCGGGACAGGGAAGGGAGACCCAGTACTTC.

The chain links TRBV12-3 or TRBV12-4 to TRBJ1-5, with D hard to call. Trimming took off 3 bases at V and 1 base at J, with 10 bases between the two ends. This CDR3 region has 15 residues. CDR3 sequence (DNA): TGTGCCAGCAGTTTTGCCATGGAAAGCAATCAGCCCCAGCATTTT. It translates to CASSFAMESNQPQHF.

This clonotype appeared a few times. V gene TRBV28 combines with J gene TRBJ2-1; D remains unclear. V dropped 1 base and J dropped 6 bases, with 7 bases sitting between them. The CDR3 loop spans 13 amino acids. Germline V gene sequence: CDR1 MDHEN, CDR2 SYDVKM. DNA for the CDR3: TGTGCCAGCAGTTTATACTGGGGCAATGAGCAGTTCTTC. Its translation is CASSLYWGNEQFF.

V and J are TRBV6-5 and TRBJ1-2, with unresolved D. Looked up from germline, CDR1 is MNHEY and CDR2 is SVGAGI. The CDR3 totals 14 residues. The ends were cut back, 7 bases at V and 0 bases at J, with 12 bases in the middle. The CDR3 nucleotides are TGTGCCAGCAAGTTACTGCCTGCTAACTATGGCTACACCTTC. Translation: CASKLLPANYGYTF.

This clonotype was counted only a few times. This chain connects TRBV29-1 to TRBJ1-1; a weak D match, TRBD1 (6 bases). CDR1 and CDR2 from the germline V gene are SQVTM and ANQGSEA. The CDR3 is 12 residues long. V lost 6 bases to trimming and J lost 4 bases, with 12 bases between them. CDR3 residues: CSVVQGPTEAFF. The CDR3 coding sequence is TGCAGCGTCGTTCAGGGGCCCACTGAAGCTTTCTTT. Complete variable domain (other parts from reference TRBV29-1 and TRBJ1-1): SAVISQKPSRDICQRGTSLTIQCQVDSQVTMMFWYRQQPGQSLTLIATANQGSEATYESGFVIDKFPISRPNLTFSTLTVSNMSPEDSSIYLCSVVQGPTEAFFGQGTRLTVV.

This chain joins TRBV19 and TRBJ1-5, with D hard to call. The CDR3 has 16 amino acids. CDR1 and CDR2 from the germline V gene are LNHDA and SQIVND (reference sequence). The ends were cut back, 5 bases at V and 4 bases at J, with 18 bases in the middle. CDR3 nucleotides: TGTGCCAGTAGTCCCCTGGACCTATCTCGGAATCAGCCCCAGCATTTT. The encoded protein is CASSPLDLSRNQPQHF.

By its share, this clonotype is large. The rearrangement joins TRBV18 to TRBJ1-6; 8 positions agree with TRBD1. Germline-derived CDR1 and CDR2 are KGHSH and LQKENI. V was pared by 5 bases and J by 10 bases, with 16 bases of the junction left unmatched. This CDR3 has 17 residues. The CDR3 nucleotides read TGTGCCAGCTCAATCAGAGGGCAGGGGGCCTTTAGCTCACCCCTCCACTTT. Encoded protein: CASSIRGQGAFSSPLHF.

Turning to this clonotype: At one end, the junction sequence differs from germline, possibly due to a read error. DNA of the CDR3: TGTGCCTGGCCGGACAGTGAGAGACCTTTC. This translates into CAWPDSERPF. The V call is TRBV30, the J call TRBJ2-7; possible D gene TRBD1, 6 bases. The germline V gene encodes CDR1 GTSNPN and CDR2 SVGIG (reference sequence). CDR3 length equals 10 residues.

This clonotype ranks as large (0.1 to 1%). The rearrangement links TRBV10-3 to TRBJ2-3; D may be TRBD2 (5 bases). Germline loops: CDR1 ENHRY, CDR2 SYGVKD. The ends were cut back, 4 bases at V and 8 bases at J, with 10 bases in the middle. The CDR3 consists of 12 residues. CDR3 nucleotide sequence: TGTGCCATCAGTGCCCCCGGAGGTACGCAGTATTTT. The encoded protein is CAISAPGGTQYF.

CDR3: CASSQGFILSRGSSGSKDTQYF. In nucleotides, the CDR3 is TGTGCCAGCAGCCAAGGATTTATACTATCACGCGGTTCTAGCGGGAGTAAGGATACGCAGTATTTT. This chain joins TRBV3-1 and TRBJ2-3; 10 bases match TRBD2. The CDR3 length is 22 residues. Per germline, CDR1 LGHDT and CDR2 YNNKEL (reference sequence). Trimming cost V 1 base and J 6 bases; bases outside gene matches: 25.

CDR3 sequence: CATSIDRGLNEQYF. CDR3 DNA: TGTGCCACCAGCATCGACAGGGGGCTGAACGAGCAGTACTTC. The chain is built from TRBV15 and TRBJ2-7; 10 nucleotides agree with TRBD1. CDR3 size: 14 residues. CDR1 is LNHNV, CDR2 YYDKDF, per germline (reference sequence). Trimming removed 4 bases from V and 5 bases from J; junction bases left unmatched: 5.

The V and J genes are TRBV28 and TRBJ1-5; no reliable D call. The CDR3 is 13 residues long. The V gene lost 3 bases and the J gene lost 4 bases, with 7 bases spanning the gap. Per the germline V gene, CDR1 is MDHEN and CDR2 is SYDVKM. The CDR3 region is CASSFQRNQPQHF. CDR3 DNA: TGTGCCAGCAGTTTTCAGAGAAATCAGCCCCAGCATTTT.

The CDR3 DNA sequence: TGTGCCAGCAGCGTACTGGGGGATTATGAGCAGTTCTTC. Residues: CASSVLGDYEQFF. The rearrangement links TRBV9 to TRBJ2-1; the D call may be TRBD1 or TRBD2 (5 bases each). V was shortened by 1 base and J by 8 bases, with 10 bases between the two germline ends. The CDR3 runs to 13 residues. CDR1 and CDR2 (germline): SGDLS, YYNGEE.

This clonotype was picked up one time. J is TRBJ2-7 and V is TRBV7-9; no clear D. The CDR3 consists of 16 residues. Trimming shortened V by 1 base and J by 2 bases, and 15 bases separated the two germline ends. The germline V gene encodes CDR1 SEHNR and CDR2 FQNEAQ (reference sequence). The CDR3 region has the DNA TGTGCCAGCAGCTTAGAGTACGGCGGCAGACCCTACGAGCAGTACTTC. Translated, it gives CASSLEYGGRPYEQYF.

This clonotype is large by share. CDR3 amino acids: CSDYRLAGVGEQYF. Written as DNA, the CDR3 is TGCAGCGACTATCGACTAGCGGGAGTAGGCGAGCAGTACTTC. The chain is built from TRBV29-1 and TRBJ2-7; 12 bases line up with TRBD2. The germline gives CDR1 SQVTM, CDR2 ANQGSEA. The CDR3 extends over 14 amino acids. V shed 7 bases and J 6 bases; nucleotides not matched to a gene: 10.

The genes are TRBV10-3 and TRBJ2-7; a weak D match, TRBD1 (6 bases). V gave up 3 bases and J gave up 0 bases, with 9 bases separating them. The germline CDR1 and CDR2 sequences are ENHRY and SYGVKD. The CDR3 sequence is 14 residues long. The CDR3 is CAISDQDSSYEQYF. The CDR3 nucleotides are TGTGCCATCAGTGACCAGGACAGCTCCTACGAGCAGTACTTC.

A few counts support this clonotype. V is TRBV5-6 and J is TRBJ2-1, with 9 nucleotides matching TRBD1. Trimming cost V 4 bases and J 2 bases; bases outside gene matches: 7. Germline assignment: CDR1 SGHDT and CDR2 YYEEEE. The CDR3 contains 16 residues. CDR3 bases: TGTGCCAGCAGCCCCACGGGACAGGGTACCTACAATGAGCAGTTCTTC. Translated: CASSPTGQGTYNEQFF. The entire variable domain, with the rest obtained from reference TRBV5-6 and TRBJ2-1, is as follows: DAGVTQSPTHLIKTRGQQVTLRCSPKSGHDTVSWYQQALGQGPQFIFQYYEEEERQRGNFPDRFSGHQFPNYSSELNVNALLLGDSALYLCASSPTGQGTYNEQFFGPGTRLTVL.

The V and J genes are TRBV14 and TRBJ1-2; D not certain. The V gene's germline CDR1 is SGHDN and CDR2 FVKESK. The ends were cut back, 1 base at V and 5 bases at J, with 5 bases in the middle. This CDR3 is built from 12 residues. The CDR3 spells CASSQAAYGYTF. CDR3 DNA sequence: TGTGCCAGCAGCCAAGCTGCGTATGGCTACACCTTC.

The chain couples TRBV12-3 or TRBV12-4 to TRBJ2-3; 9 nucleotides line up with TRBD1. The CDR3 loop spans 15 amino acids. Trimming took 5 bases from V and 1 from J; bases not matched to a gene: 4. The CDR3 is CASSPRDRGTDTQYF. In nucleotides, the CDR3 is TGTGCCAGCAGTCCACGGGACAGGGGCACAGATACGCAGTATTTT.

This clonotype occurred a few times. The chain links TRBV11-2 to TRBJ1-1; D possibly corresponds to TRBD1 (6 bases). Per germline, CDR1 SGHAT and CDR2 FQNNGV. The CDR3 runs 13 residues. V was clipped by 5 bases and J by 7 bases, with 14 bases between them. The chain's CDR3 is CASSLPGQSEAFF. CDR3 nucleotides: TGTGCCAGCAGCCTGCCGGGACAAAGTGAAGCTTTCTTT.

In its sample, this clonotype was seen a few times. The chain uses TRBV4-3 and TRBJ1-3, with D perhaps matching TRBD1 (5 bases). With 1 base removed from V and 3 bases from J, the gap between germline ends came to 7 bases. CDR1 and CDR2 (germline): LGHNA, YSLEER. This CDR3 is 14 amino acids long. The CDR3 region is CASSQGQFGNTIYF. The CDR3, as DNA: TGCGCCAGCAGCCAAGGACAGTTTGGAAACACCATATATTTT.

This chain uses TRBV6-6 with TRBJ1-6; 9 bases are shared with TRBD1. The germline gives CDR1 MNHNY, CDR2 SVGAGI (reference sequence). The CDR3 loop spans 14 amino acids. V shed 11 bases and J 5 bases; nucleotides not matched to a gene: 7. CDR3 residues: CAANRGHDNSPLHF. CDR3 DNA sequence: TGTGCCGCAAACAGGGGGCACGATAATTCACCCCTCCACTTT.

This clonotype was found once. V is TRBV9 and J is TRBJ2-7, with 11 bases matching TRBD2. The junction had 2 bases not matched to a gene; V was cut back by 0 bases and J by 3 bases. The CDR3 sequence is 15 residues long. The germline gives CDR1 SGDLS, CDR2 YYNGEE. The CDR3 DNA sequence: TGTGCCAGCAGCGTAGGACTAGCGGGAAACTACGAGCAGTACTTC. Translated, it gives CASSVGLAGNYEQYF.